Listed here are 30 T cell receptor beta chains from one sample, sequenced in a study of shared clonotypes between healthy human individuals (dated by TCRdb to the early 2020s). Library creation used the immunoSEQ multiplex PCR assay. TCRdb stores this immuneACCESS table with in-frame sequences only. Part of the clones is absent; in the studies checked, under half of the shortfall reflects unresolved V genes, and no reason is known for the rest. Here the sample has some 300,000 clones; 73% occur a single time. The top ten clones comprise about 10% of the sample. Sequenced: memory CD4+ T cells sorted from blood. The sample's cell subset or site, from its label and the paper: CD45RA-negative fraction. The source is a young man in good health.

The V and J genes are TRBV9 and TRBJ2-7, with 10 bases lining up with TRBD2. From germline, CDR1 is SGDLS and CDR2 YYNGEE. The CDR3 is 15 residues long. Losses at the gene ends were 5 bases for V and 7 bases for J; bases not matched to a gene: 12. The CDR3 spells CASSSLPSGSGEQYF. CDR3 DNA: TGTGCCAGCAGTTCCCTGCCTAGCGGGAGTGGGGAGCAGTACTTC.

This chain connects TRBV9 to TRBJ2-5, with D tentatively TRBD1 or TRBD2 (7 bases each). The germline CDR1 and CDR2 sequences are SGDLS and YYNGEE. This CDR3 has 14 amino acids. Deletions cut 3 bases from V and 7 bases from J, with 16 bases between. CDR3 DNA sequence: TGTGCCAGCAGCGGAGAACAGGGGAGGGCGACCCAGTACTTC. Translated, it gives CASSGEQGRATQYF.

This clone has ten or more counts. CDR3 nucleotide sequence: TGTGCCAGCTCACGAGACCACGGTGGGCTAGCGGGTTCCTACGAGCAGTACTTC. As protein: CASSRDHGGLAGSYEQYF. The chain uses TRBV18 and TRBJ2-7; 8 positions agree with TRBD2. Trimming cost V 4 bases and J 1 base; bases outside gene matches: 15. The CDR3 consists of 18 residues. From germline, CDR1 is KGHSH and CDR2 LQKENI.

The chain links TRBV28 to TRBJ2-6; no reliable D call. The germline V and J ends were trimmed by 6 bases and 0 bases, with 9 bases remaining between them. This CDR3 region has 15 residues. CDR1 is MDHEN, CDR2 SYDVKM, per germline. The CDR3 spells CASSPGSSGANVLTF. CDR3 coding DNA: TGTGCCAGCAGCCCAGGTAGCTCTGGGGCCAACGTCCTGACTTTC.

The rearrangement links TRBV5-1 to TRBJ2-2; no clear D gene. This CDR3 is 14 amino acids long. Germline assignment: CDR1 SGHRS and CDR2 YFSETQ. Trimming cost V 2 bases and J 4 bases, with 9 bases left between them. As DNA, the CDR3 is TGCGCCAGCAGCTTTTATATAGCCACCGGGGAGCTGTTTTTT. It translates to CASSFYIATGELFF.

This rearrangement joins TRBV27 to TRBJ1-2; the match to TRBD1 covers 10 bases. Trimming took 7 bases from V and 6 from J; bases not matched to a gene: 11. Germline assignment: CDR1 MNHEY and CDR2 SMNVEV (reference sequence). CDR3 length: 15 residues. CDR3 nucleotide sequence: TGTGCCAGCAAGAAGACAGGGACAGGGGTCGATGGCTACACCTTC. Translation: CASKKTGTGVDGYTF.

DNA of the CDR3: TGTGCCTGGAGTCTAGACAGCAACGCAACTAATGAAAAACTGTTTTTT. This encodes CAWSLDSNATNEKLFF. The gene calls are TRBV30 and TRBJ1-4; a weak D match, TRBD1 (5 bases). The CDR3 consists of 16 residues. V gave up 2 bases and J gave up 0 bases, with 13 bases separating them. Germline lookup yields CDR1 GTSNPN and CDR2 SVGIG (reference sequence).

This chain uses TRBV25-1 with TRBJ1-1; a possible D gene is TRBD1 (5 bases). The CDR3 length is 13 residues. Germline V gene lookup returns CDR1 MGHDK and CDR2 SYGVNS. Trimming shortened V by 8 bases and J by 6 bases, and 16 bases separated the two germline ends. The CDR3 here is CASSRARAAEAFF. In nucleotides, the CDR3 is TGTGCCAGCTCCAGGGCCCGGGCGGCTGAAGCTTTCTTT.

There are many counts of this clone. The chain employs TRBV13 and TRBJ2-7; TRBD2 is a possible D gene (6 bases). The V end was cut by 4 bases, the J end by 2 bases, with 21 bases between. In germline, CDR1 is PRHDT, CDR2 FYEKMQ (reference sequence). The CDR3 is 17 amino acids. CDR3 DNA sequence: TGTGCCAGCAGCTACGCGGGGCTAGATAACCCCACCTACGAGCAGTACTTC. This translates into CASSYAGLDNPTYEQYF.

The rearrangement joins TRBV19 to TRBJ2-7, with D possibly matching TRBD2 (6 bases). The ends were cut back, 8 bases at V and 9 bases at J, with 14 bases in the middle. In germline, CDR1 is LNHDA, CDR2 SQIVND (reference sequence). The CDR3 is 11 residues long. The DNA of the CDR3 is TGTGCCAGTGGAATGGGGGGTTCGCAGTACTTC. Translated, it gives CASGMGGSQYF.

This clone was recorded at least ten times. Here the CDR3 reads CSVRASGSWEQYF. The CDR3 DNA sequence: TGCAGCGTTAGGGCTAGCGGGAGTTGGGAGCAGTACTTC. This rearrangement joins TRBV29-1 to TRBJ2-7, with 10 bases that match TRBD2. In germline, CDR1 is SQVTM, CDR2 ANQGSEA. CDR3 length: 13 residues. Germline trimming cut 5 bases from V and 7 bases from J; bases unmatched to any gene: 8.

The table lists this clone with a few counts. The chain has TRBV11-2 and TRBJ1-1; 8 bases are a match to TRBD1. This CDR3 region has 14 residues. Trimming at V came to 6 bases and at J to 0 bases, leaving 3 bases not matched to a gene. CDR1 and CDR2 from the germline V gene are SGHAT and FQNNGV. DNA of the CDR3: TGTGCCAGCAGGGACAGGGACATGAACACTGAAGCTTTCTTT. Amino acid sequence: CASRDRDMNTEAFF. Full variable domain (remainder filled in from reference TRBV11-2 and TRBJ1-1): EAGVAQSPRYKIIEKRQSVAFWCNPISGHATLYWYQQILGQGPKLLIQFQNNGVVDDSQLPKDRFSAERLKGVDSTLKIQPAKLEDSAVYLCASRDRDMNTEAFFGQGTRLTVV.

The V and J genes are TRBV15 and TRBJ2-7; the D gene is possibly TRBD2 (5 bases). The CDR3 has 15 amino acids. V lost 5 bases to trimming and J lost 0 bases, with 14 bases between them. Germline V gene lookup returns CDR1 LNHNV and CDR2 YYDKDF (reference sequence). The DNA for the CDR3 is TGTGCCACCAGCCGTGGCGGGTCCCTCTCCTACGAGCAGTACTTC. Translation gives CATSRGGSLSYEQYF. Full variable domain (remainder filled in from reference TRBV15 and TRBJ2-7): DAMVIQNPRYQVTQFGKPVTLSCSQTLNHNVMYWYQQKSSQAPKLLFHYYDKDFNNEADTPDNFQSRRPNTSFCFLDIRSPGLGDTAMYLCATSRGGSLSYEQYFGPGTRLTVT.

This chain uses TRBV2 with TRBJ1-1; D unresolved. This CDR3 region has 14 residues. Germline V gene sequence: CDR1 SNHLY, CDR2 FYNNEI. Between the trimmed V and J ends, which lost 10 bases and 3 bases, there was a span of 18 bases. CDR3 region: CATTATTRHTEAFF. The CDR3 DNA sequence: TGTGCCACCACAGCAACGACAAGACACACTGAAGCTTTCTTT.

V usage is TRBV5-1 and J usage is TRBJ2-1; TRBD1 is a possible D gene (6 bases). Germline CDR1 is SGHRS and CDR2 is YFSETQ. The germline V and J ends were trimmed by 0 bases and 5 bases, with 18 bases remaining between them. This CDR3 has 17 residues. As DNA, the CDR3 is TGCGCCAGCAGCTTGGCCCTTCGGGACACCATCCACAATGAGCAGTTCTTC. It codes for CASSLALRDTIHNEQFF.

The chain links TRBV5-1 to TRBJ2-1; 11 nucleotides agree with TRBD2. The CDR3 extends over 16 amino acids. The germline V gene encodes CDR1 SGHRS and CDR2 YFSETQ. V lost 0 bases and J lost 9; bases outside the gene matches: 8. CDR3 loop: CASSLATSGSLGEQFF. In nucleotides, the CDR3 is TGCGCCAGCAGCTTGGCTACTAGCGGGAGTTTGGGTGAGCAGTTCTTC.

This chain connects TRBV7-7 to TRBJ2-1, with no clear D. The CDR3 totals 12 residues. Germline V CDR1 and CDR2: SSHAT, FNYEAQ (reference sequence). CDR3 sequence: CASSQDRGEQFF. The CDR3 nucleotides read TGTGCTAGCTCGCAGGACCGAGGTGAGCAGTTCTTC.

In this sample, this clone turned up a few times. The chain links TRBV10-3 to TRBJ2-5; 16 nucleotides align to TRBD2. CDR1 ENHRY and CDR2 SYGVKD come from the germline V gene. J gave up 5 bases and V 2 bases, and 8 bases lay outside the gene matches. This CDR3 region has 18 residues. The CDR3 bases are TGTGCCATCAGTGAGCCGCCGGGACTAGCGGGAGGGGGGGAGACCCAGTACTTC. It is translated as CAISEPPGLAGGGETQYF.

This CDR3 reads CASSLSTLGTYLYGYTF. The CDR3 nucleotides read TGTGCCAGCAGCTTAAGCACCCTGGGGACGTACCTTTATGGCTACACCTTC. The chain employs TRBV7-9 and TRBJ1-2; D perhaps matches TRBD1 (5 bases). V was cut by 2 bases and J by 5 bases, with 21 bases left in between. The CDR3 length is 17 residues. The germline V gene has CDR1 SEHNR and CDR2 FQNEAQ (reference sequence).

This rearrangement joins TRBV7-2 to TRBJ1-3, with D maybe TRBD1 (5 bases). Germline CDR1 SGHTA, CDR2 FQGNSA. Trimming stripped 1 base from V and 2 bases from J, with 12 bases between. The CDR3 sequence is 16 residues long. CDR3 region: CASSLVAGRAGNTIYF. The CDR3, as DNA: TGTGCCAGCAGCTTAGTCGCCGGCAGGGCTGGAAACACCATATATTTT.

This clone showed up just a few times. This chain links TRBV2 with TRBJ1-5; a possible D gene is TRBD1 (5 bases). This CDR3 region has 13 residues. The germline V gene encodes CDR1 SNHLY and CDR2 FYNNEI. The germline V and J ends were trimmed by 7 bases and 6 bases, with 13 bases remaining between them. CDR3 bases: TGTGCCAGCATGGTTGGGGGAGGTCAGCCCCAGCATTTT. This sequence encodes CASMVGGGQPQHF.

This chain uses TRBV7-6 with TRBJ1-2; 12 bases agree with TRBD1. Losses at the gene ends were 5 bases for V and 8 bases for J; bases not matched to a gene: 6. The CDR3 is 14 residues long. In germline, CDR1 is SGHVS, CDR2 FNYEAQ. In DNA, the CDR3 is TGTGCCAGCAGCGCCTGGGACAGGGGGCACGGCTACACCTTC. Amino acid sequence: CASSAWDRGHGYTF.

The chain employs TRBV19 and TRBJ1-5, with 7 bases identical to TRBD1. The CDR3 has 14 residues. Germline CDR1 and CDR2: LNHDA and SQIVND (reference sequence). The trim removed 6 bases at V and 3 bases at J, leaving 5 bases unmatched. The CDR3 region is CASRGQTINQPQHF. The CDR3 DNA is TGTGCCAGTAGGGGACAGACGATCAATCAGCCCCAGCATTTT.

This chain uses TRBV5-4 with TRBJ2-5; tentatively, D is TRBD2 (6 bases). This CDR3 has 14 amino acids. Germline V lookup: CDR1 SGHNT, CDR2 YYREEE (reference sequence). V lost 2 bases and J 2 bases, leaving 10 bases between the germline ends. The CDR3 here is CASSLSRGQETQYF. CDR3 sequence (DNA): TGTGCCAGCAGCTTATCTCGGGGGCAAGAGACCCAGTACTTC.

A word on this clone: Other nucleotide sequences in the sample specify the same CDR3. J is TRBJ2-3 and V is TRBV9, with 8 bases aligning to TRBD1. The germline V gene encodes CDR1 SGDLS and CDR2 YYNGEE. This CDR3 spans 16 amino acids. The V and J ends lost 6 bases and 4 bases, in that order; junction bases with no gene match: 13. CDR3 in amino acids: CASNRQGALVADTQYF. CDR3 sequence (DNA): TGTGCCAGCAACAGGCAGGGGGCGCTTGTAGCAGATACGCAGTATTTT.

The rearrangement links TRBV19 to TRBJ2-1; 7 nucleotides line up with TRBD2. Germline lookup yields CDR1 LNHDA and CDR2 SQIVND (reference sequence). This CDR3 is 16 amino acids long. Unmatched junction bases numbered 8, after V lost 3 bases and J lost 3 bases. CDR3 coding DNA: TGTGCCAGTAGTATTCGGGCGGGAGTGCTCTACAATGAGCAGTTCTTC. This translates into CASSIRAGVLYNEQFF.

V is TRBV7-2 and J is TRBJ2-2; weak D call: TRBD1 (6 bases). Trimming cost V 5 bases and J 1 base, with 14 bases left between them. Looked up from germline, CDR1 is SGHTA and CDR2 is FQGNSA. The CDR3 consists of 16 residues. CDR3 nucleotide sequence: TGTGCCAGCAGCCTCAGAGGGGGTATGAACACCGGGGAGCTGTTTTTT. Its translation is CASSLRGGMNTGELFF.

The chain uses TRBV9 and TRBJ2-1, with TRBD2 identical over 7 bases. V lost 0 bases to trimming and J lost 1 base; unmatched junction nucleotides: 4. CDR3 length: 16 residues. The V gene's germline CDR1 is SGDLS and CDR2 YYNGEE. CDR3 region: CASSVGPAGSYNEQFF. CDR3 nucleotide sequence: TGTGCCAGCAGCGTAGGCCCAGCGGGGTCCTACAATGAGCAGTTCTTC.

The chain combines TRBV30 with TRBJ1-2, with D perhaps matching TRBD1 (5 bases). V was pared by 8 bases and J by 0 bases, with 10 bases between. Germline V CDR1 and CDR2: GTSNPN, SVGIG (reference sequence). The CDR3 contains 12 residues. Written as DNA, the CDR3 is TGTGCCAGGGGACTTACTAACTATGGCTACACCTTC. Protein product: CARGLTNYGYTF.

This clone was seen a handful of times. This chain uses TRBV20-1 with TRBJ2-7, with D possibly called TRBD1 or TRBD2 (5 bases each). This CDR3 comprises 11 residues. CDR1 DFQATT and CDR2 SNEGSKA come from the germline V gene (reference sequence). Trimming stripped 8 bases from V and 6 bases from J, with 14 bases between. CDR3 sequence reads: CSLPKGTEQYF. The CDR3 nucleotides read TGCAGTCTCCCCAAGGGGACCGAGCAGTACTTC.